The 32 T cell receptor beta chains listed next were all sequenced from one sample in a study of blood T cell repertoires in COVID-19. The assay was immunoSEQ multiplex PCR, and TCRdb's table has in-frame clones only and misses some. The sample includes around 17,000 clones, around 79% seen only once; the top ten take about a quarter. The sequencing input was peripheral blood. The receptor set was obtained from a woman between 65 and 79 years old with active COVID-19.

CDR3 sequence reads: CASSFFRVDTQYF. In DNA, the CDR3 is TGTGCCAGCAGCTTCTTCCGGGTAGATACGCAGTATTTT. V is TRBV7-2 and J is TRBJ2-3; D is ambiguous. The germline V gene has CDR1 SGHTA and CDR2 FQGNSA. The CDR3 spans 13 residues. Trimming pared 3 bases from V and 5 bases from J, leaving 9 bases between.

CDR3 sequence: CASSSQLAGGPYNEQFF. DNA of the CDR3: TGTGCCAGCAGCTCTCAGCTAGCGGGAGGGCCCTACAATGAGCAGTTCTTC. The chain carries TRBV9 and TRBJ2-1, with TRBD2 matching 12 bases. The CDR3 length is 17 residues. In germline, CDR1 is SGDLS, CDR2 YYNGEE. Trimming cost V 4 bases and J 2 bases; bases outside gene matches: 7.

In DNA, the CDR3 is TGCAGTGCTAGTCGGGTAACCTACGAGCAGTACTTC. This encodes CSASRVTYEQYF. The V call is TRBV20-1, the J call TRBJ2-7; D not resolved. Trimming stripped 3 bases from V and 2 bases from J, with 8 bases between. Germline CDR1 reads DFQATT; CDR2 reads SNEGSKA (reference sequence). This CDR3 is 12 amino acids long.

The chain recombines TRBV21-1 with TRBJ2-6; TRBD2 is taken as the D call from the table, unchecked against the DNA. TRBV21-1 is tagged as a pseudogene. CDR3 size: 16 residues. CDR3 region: CASRVSGDSGANVLTF. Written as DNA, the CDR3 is TGTGCCAGCAGGGTTAGCGGGGACTCTGGGGCCAACGTCCTGACTTTC.

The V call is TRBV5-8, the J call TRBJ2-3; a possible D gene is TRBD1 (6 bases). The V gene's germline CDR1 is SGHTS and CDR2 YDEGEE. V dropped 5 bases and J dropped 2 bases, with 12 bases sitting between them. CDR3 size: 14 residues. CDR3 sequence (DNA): TGTGCCAGCAGGATAGGACAGCTCACAGATACGCAGTATTTT. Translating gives CASRIGQLTDTQYF. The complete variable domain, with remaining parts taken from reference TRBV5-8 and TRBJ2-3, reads EAGVTQSPTHLIKTRGQQATLRCSPISGHTSVYWYQQALGLGLQFLLWYDEGEERNRGNFPPRFSGRQFPNYSSELNVNALELEDSALYLCASRIGQLTDTQYFGPGTRLTVL.

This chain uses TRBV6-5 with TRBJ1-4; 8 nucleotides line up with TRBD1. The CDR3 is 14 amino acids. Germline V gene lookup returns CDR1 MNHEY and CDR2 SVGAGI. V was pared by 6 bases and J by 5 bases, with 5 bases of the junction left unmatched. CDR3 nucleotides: TGTGCCAGCAGAGGTACAGGGGGAAATGAAAAACTGTTTTTT. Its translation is CASRGTGGNEKLFF.

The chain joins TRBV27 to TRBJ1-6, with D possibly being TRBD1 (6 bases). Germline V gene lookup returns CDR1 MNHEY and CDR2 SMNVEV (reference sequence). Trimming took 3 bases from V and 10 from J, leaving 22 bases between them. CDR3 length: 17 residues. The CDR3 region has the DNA TGTGCCAGCAGTTTTGGGGGCCTTGCCCTATCAGAATCACCCCTCCACTTT. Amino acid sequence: CASSFGGLALSESPLHF.

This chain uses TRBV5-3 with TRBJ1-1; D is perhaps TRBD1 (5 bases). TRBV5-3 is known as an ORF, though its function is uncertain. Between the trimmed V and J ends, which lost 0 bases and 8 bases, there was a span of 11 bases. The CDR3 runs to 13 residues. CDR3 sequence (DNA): TGTGCCAGAAGCTTGGCCGTGGGGCTCGAAGCTTTCTTT. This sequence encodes CARSLAVGLEAFF.

The CDR3 DNA reads TGTGCCAGCAGCGTAGGGGTAGGAACGGGAGGTGGCAATGAGCAGTTCTTC. This encodes CASSVGVGTGGGNEQFF. The J gene is TRBJ2-1, the V gene TRBV9; 7 positions agree with TRBD2. Germline lookup yields CDR1 SGDLS and CDR2 YYNGEE. This CDR3 comprises 17 residues. With V trimmed by 0 bases and J by 6 bases, 12 bases remained unmatched. The variable domain in full, with the rest retrieved from reference TRBV9 and TRBJ2-1, is DSGVTQTPKHLITATGQRVTLRCSPRSGDLSVYWYQQSLDQGLQFLIQYYNGEERAKGNILERFSAQQFPDLHSELNLSSLELGDSALYFCASSVGVGTGGGNEQFFGPGTRLTVL.

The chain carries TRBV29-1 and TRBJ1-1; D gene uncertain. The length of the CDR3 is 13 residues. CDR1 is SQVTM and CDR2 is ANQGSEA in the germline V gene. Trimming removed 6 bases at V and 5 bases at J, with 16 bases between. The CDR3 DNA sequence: TGCAGCGTCGCCTTATCGAGGGCGACTGAAGCTTTCTTT. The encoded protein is CSVALSRATEAFF.

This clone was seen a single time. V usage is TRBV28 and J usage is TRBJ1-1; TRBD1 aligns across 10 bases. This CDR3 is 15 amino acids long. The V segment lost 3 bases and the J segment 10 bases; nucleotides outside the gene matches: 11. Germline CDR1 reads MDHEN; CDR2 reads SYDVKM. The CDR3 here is CASSFYSDRGPRAFF. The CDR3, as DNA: TGTGCCAGCAGTTTCTATTCCGACAGGGGGCCGAGAGCTTTCTTT. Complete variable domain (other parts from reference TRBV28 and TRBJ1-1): DVKVTQSSRYLVKRTGEKVFLECVQDMDHENMFWYRQDPGLGLRLIYFSYDVKMKEKGDIPEGYSVSREKKERFSLILESASTNQTSMYLCASSFYSDRGPRAFFGQGTRLTVV.

This chain's CDR3 is CASSHRPNRGETQYF. CDR3 nucleotide sequence: TGTGCCAGCAGCCATAGACCAAATCGGGGAGAGACCCAGTACTTC. The rearrangement links TRBV28 to TRBJ2-5; a weak D match, TRBD2 (5 bases). The CDR3 has 15 residues. Trimming removed 6 bases at V and 4 bases at J, with 18 bases between. In germline, CDR1 is MDHEN, CDR2 SYDVKM.

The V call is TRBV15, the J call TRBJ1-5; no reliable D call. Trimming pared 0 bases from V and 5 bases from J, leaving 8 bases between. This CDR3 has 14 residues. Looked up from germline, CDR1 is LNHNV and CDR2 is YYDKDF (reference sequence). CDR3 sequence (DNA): TGTGCCACCAGCAGAGAGAGAGGAGATCAGCCCCAGCATTTT. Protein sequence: CATSRERGDQPQHF.

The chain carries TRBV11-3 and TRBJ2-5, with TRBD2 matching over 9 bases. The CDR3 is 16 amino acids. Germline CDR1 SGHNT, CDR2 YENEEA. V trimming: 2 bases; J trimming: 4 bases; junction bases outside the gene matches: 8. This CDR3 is CASSLLSGAGGETQYF. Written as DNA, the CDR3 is TGTGCCAGCAGCTTATTAAGTGGAGCGGGAGGAGAGACCCAGTACTTC.

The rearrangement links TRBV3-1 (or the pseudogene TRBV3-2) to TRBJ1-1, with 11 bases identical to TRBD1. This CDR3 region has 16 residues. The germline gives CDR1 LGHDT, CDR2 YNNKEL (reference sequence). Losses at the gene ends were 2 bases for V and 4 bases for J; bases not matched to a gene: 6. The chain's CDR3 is CASSQWTGGRFTEAFF. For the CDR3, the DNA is TGTGCCAGCAGCCAATGGACAGGGGGCAGATTCACTGAAGCTTTCTTT.

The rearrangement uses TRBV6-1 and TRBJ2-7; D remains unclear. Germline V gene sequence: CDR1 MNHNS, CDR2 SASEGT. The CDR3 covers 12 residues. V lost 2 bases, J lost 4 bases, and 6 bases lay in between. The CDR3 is CASSETTYEQYF. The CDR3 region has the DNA TGTGCCAGCAGTGAAACCACATACGAGCAGTACTTC.

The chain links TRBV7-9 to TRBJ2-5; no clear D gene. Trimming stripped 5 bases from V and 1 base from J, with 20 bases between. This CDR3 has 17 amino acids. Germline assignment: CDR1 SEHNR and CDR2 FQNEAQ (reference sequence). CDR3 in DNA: TGTGCCAGCAGCCCCCTAGGTCGGAACGGGTTCCAAGAGACCCAGTACTTC. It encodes CASSPLGRNGFQETQYF.

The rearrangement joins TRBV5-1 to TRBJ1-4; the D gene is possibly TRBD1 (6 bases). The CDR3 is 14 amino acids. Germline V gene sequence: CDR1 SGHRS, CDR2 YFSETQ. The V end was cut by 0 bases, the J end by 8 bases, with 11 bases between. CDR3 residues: CASSLAGVGEKLFF. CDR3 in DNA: TGCGCCAGCAGCTTGGCAGGGGTCGGCGAAAAACTGTTTTTT.

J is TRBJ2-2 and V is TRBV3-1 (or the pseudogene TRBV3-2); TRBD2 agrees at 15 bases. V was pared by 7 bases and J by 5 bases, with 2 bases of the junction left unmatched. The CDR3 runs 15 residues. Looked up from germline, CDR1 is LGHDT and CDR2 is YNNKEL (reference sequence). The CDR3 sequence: CASIGLAGGTGELFF. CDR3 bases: TGTGCCAGCATAGGACTAGCGGGAGGGACCGGGGAGCTGTTTTTT.

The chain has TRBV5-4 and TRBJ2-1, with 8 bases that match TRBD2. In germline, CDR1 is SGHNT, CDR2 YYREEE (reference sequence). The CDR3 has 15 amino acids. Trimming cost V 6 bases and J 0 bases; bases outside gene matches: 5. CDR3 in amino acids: CASTLAGGSYNEQFF. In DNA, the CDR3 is TGTGCCAGCACCCTCGCGGGAGGCTCCTACAATGAGCAGTTCTTC.

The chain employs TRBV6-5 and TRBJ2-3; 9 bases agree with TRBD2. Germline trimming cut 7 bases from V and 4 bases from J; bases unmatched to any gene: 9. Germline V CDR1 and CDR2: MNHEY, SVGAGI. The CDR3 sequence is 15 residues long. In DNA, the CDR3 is TGTGCCAGCATACGGGCTAGCGGGGCGGCAGATACGCAGTATTTT. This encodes CASIRASGAADTQYF.

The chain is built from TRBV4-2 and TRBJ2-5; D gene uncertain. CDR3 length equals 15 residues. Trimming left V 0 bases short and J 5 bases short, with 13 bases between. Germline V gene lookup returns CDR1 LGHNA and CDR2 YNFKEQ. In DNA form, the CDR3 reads TGTGCCAGCAGCCAAGAGAAGACCGGGTGGGAGACCCAGTACTTC. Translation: CASSQEKTGWETQYF.

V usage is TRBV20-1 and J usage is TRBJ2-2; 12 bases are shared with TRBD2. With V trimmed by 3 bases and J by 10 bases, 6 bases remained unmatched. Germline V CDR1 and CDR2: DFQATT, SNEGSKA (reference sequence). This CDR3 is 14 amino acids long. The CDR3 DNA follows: TGCAGTGCTAGTCTGGCTAGCGGGAGGGAGGAGCTGTTTTTT. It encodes CSASLASGREELFF.

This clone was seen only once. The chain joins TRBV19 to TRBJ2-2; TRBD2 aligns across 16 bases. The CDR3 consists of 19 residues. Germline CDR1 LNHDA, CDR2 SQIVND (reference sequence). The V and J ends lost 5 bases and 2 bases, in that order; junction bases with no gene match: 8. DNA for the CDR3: TGTGCCAGTAGTCCCGGGACTAGCGGGAGGGCCATCAACACCGGGGAGCTGTTTTTT. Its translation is CASSPGTSGRAINTGELFF.

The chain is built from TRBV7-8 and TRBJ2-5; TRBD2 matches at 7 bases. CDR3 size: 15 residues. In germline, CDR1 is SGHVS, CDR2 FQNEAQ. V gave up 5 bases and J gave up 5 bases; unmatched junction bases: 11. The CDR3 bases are TGTGCCAGCAGCCCCCCGGGGAGGGACGGCGAGACCCAGTACTTC. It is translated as CASSPPGRDGETQYF.

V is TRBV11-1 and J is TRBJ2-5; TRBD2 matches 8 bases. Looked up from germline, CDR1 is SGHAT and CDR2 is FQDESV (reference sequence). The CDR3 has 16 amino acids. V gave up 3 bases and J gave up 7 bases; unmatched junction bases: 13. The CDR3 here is CASSLKGGAGVGTQYF. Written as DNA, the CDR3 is TGTGCCAGCAGCTTGAAAGGCGGAGCGGGAGTCGGGACCCAGTACTTC.

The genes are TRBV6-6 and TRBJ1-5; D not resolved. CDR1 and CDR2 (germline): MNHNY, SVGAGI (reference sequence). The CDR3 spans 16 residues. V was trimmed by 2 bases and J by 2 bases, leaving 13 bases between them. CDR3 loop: CASSYEWRAGNQPQHF. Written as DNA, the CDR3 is TGTGCCAGCAGTTACGAGTGGCGTGCGGGCAATCAGCCCCAGCATTTT.

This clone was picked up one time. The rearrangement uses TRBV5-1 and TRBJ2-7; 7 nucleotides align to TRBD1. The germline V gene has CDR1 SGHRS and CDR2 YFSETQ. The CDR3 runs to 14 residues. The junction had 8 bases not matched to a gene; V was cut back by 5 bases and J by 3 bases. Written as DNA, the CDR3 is TGCGCCAGCAGTCGAACCGGGACAGACTACGAGCAGTACTTC. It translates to CASSRTGTDYEQYF.

DNA of the CDR3: TGTGCCAGCAGCTTAGACAGGGGCCTACGGAAAGATACGCAGTATTTT. It encodes CASSLDRGLRKDTQYF. This chain uses TRBV7-2 with TRBJ2-3, with TRBD1 identical over 7 bases. Germline V gives CDR1 SGHTA, CDR2 FQGNSA. This CDR3 spans 16 amino acids. Trimming took 1 base from V and 5 from J; bases not matched to a gene: 9.

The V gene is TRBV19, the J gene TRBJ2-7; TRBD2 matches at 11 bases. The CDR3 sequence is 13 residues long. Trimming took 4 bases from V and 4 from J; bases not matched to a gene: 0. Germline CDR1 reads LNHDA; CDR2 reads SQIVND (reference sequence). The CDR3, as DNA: TGTGCCAGTAGTACTAGCGGGAGGTACGAGCAGTACTTC. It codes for CASSTSGRYEQYF.

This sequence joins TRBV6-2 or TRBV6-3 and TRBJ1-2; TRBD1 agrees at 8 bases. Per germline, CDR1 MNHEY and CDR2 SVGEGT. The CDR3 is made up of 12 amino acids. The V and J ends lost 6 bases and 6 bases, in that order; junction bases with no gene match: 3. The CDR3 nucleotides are TGTGCCAGCAGCCAGGGGGCGCATGGCTACACCTTC. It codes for CASSQGAHGYTF.

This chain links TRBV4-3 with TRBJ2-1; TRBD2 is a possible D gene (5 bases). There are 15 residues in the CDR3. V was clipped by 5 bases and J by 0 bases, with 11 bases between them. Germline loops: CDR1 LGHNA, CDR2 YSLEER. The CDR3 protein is CASSASLGSYNEQFF. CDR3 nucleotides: TGCGCCAGCAGCGCTAGCCTAGGCTCCTACAATGAGCAGTTCTTC.